The 17 T cell receptor beta chains below were found in one sample sequenced in a study of cytomegalovirus exposure and HLA in healthy donors. Amplification used 60 Vbeta primers and 13 Jbeta primers. Here immunoSEQ multiplex PCR was the method, and the copy in TCRdb shows in-frame clones only, minus some. The sample consists of some 85,000 clones, roughly 80% of them appearing once. The specimen was PBMCs. The source of these receptors is a male donor in good health and CMV-seronegative.

The V call is TRBV4-3, the J call TRBJ2-6; D remains ambiguous. With 4 bases removed from V and 2 bases from J, the gap between germline ends came to 12 bases. Germline V gene sequence: CDR1 LGHNA, CDR2 YSLEER. This CDR3 contains 16 residues. CDR3 loop: CASSLNAGPGANVLTF. The CDR3 DNA reads as TGCGCCAGCAGCCTCAATGCAGGCCCTGGGGCCAACGTCCTGACTTTC.

This clone was observed a handful of times. The chain recombines TRBV5-1 with TRBJ1-2; D not certain. CDR1 is SGHRS and CDR2 is YFSETQ in the germline V gene. This CDR3 has 14 residues. Trimming took off 0 bases at V and 4 bases at J, with 10 bases between the two ends. The CDR3 DNA reads as TGCGCCAGCAGCTTGGGGGAGGCGATCTATGGCTACACCTTC. It translates to CASSLGEAIYGYTF. The whole variable domain, filled in from reference TRBV5-1 and TRBJ1-2, reads KAGVTQTPRYLIKTRGQQVTLSCSPISGHRSVSWYQQTPGQGLQFLFEYFSETQRNKGNFPGRFSGRQFSNSRSEMNVSTLELGDSALYLCASSLGEAIYGYTFGSGTRLTVV.

The V and J genes are TRBV13 and TRBJ2-4, with D maybe TRBD1 (5 bases). V was trimmed by 3 bases and J by 0 bases, leaving 12 bases between them. Germline V gene lookup returns CDR1 PRHDT and CDR2 FYEKMQ (reference sequence). This CDR3 has 16 residues. The CDR3 region is CASSFLQASAKNIQYF. DNA for the CDR3: TGTGCCAGCAGCTTCTTACAGGCATCAGCCAAAAACATTCAGTACTTC. The variable domain in full, with the rest retrieved from reference TRBV13 and TRBJ2-4, is AAGVIQSPRHLIKEKRETATLKCYPIPRHDTVYWYQQGPGQDPQFLISFYEKMQSDKGSIPDRFSAQQFSDYHSELNMSSLELGDSALYFCASSFLQASAKNIQYFGAGTRLSVL.

CDR3 sequence reads: CASSHSGGRSAFF. CDR3 DNA sequence: TGTGCCAGCAGTCATTCAGGGGGGAGATCAGCTTTCTTT. This rearrangement joins TRBV6-6 to TRBJ1-1; 7 bases are shared with TRBD1. The CDR3 spans 13 residues. The germline CDR1 and CDR2 sequences are MNHNY and SVGAGI (reference sequence). Germline trimming cut 5 bases from V and 10 bases from J; bases unmatched to any gene: 10.

The chain couples TRBV5-1 to TRBJ2-1; D might be TRBD2 (5 bases). The CDR3 spans 14 residues. The germline V gene has CDR1 SGHRS and CDR2 YFSETQ. V was clipped by 0 bases and J by 8 bases, with 12 bases between them. This chain's CDR3 is CASSLEMYGDEQFF. CDR3 bases: TGCGCCAGCAGCTTGGAAATGTACGGGGATGAGCAGTTCTTC.

The chain has TRBV6-6 and TRBJ2-2; a weak D match, TRBD1 (5 bases). Trimming shortened V by 0 bases and J by 4 bases, and 6 bases separated the two germline ends. The CDR3 spans 14 residues. Germline values: CDR1 MNHNY, CDR2 SVGAGI (reference sequence). The DNA for the CDR3 is TGTGCCAGCAGTTACTCAGGGGTCACCGGGGAGCTGTTTTTT. Amino acid sequence: CASSYSGVTGELFF.

The genes are TRBV7-2 and TRBJ1-4, with TRBD1 matching over 10 bases. The CDR3 is made up of 16 amino acids. V trimming: 5 bases; J trimming: 0 bases; junction bases outside the gene matches: 3. Germline loops: CDR1 SGHTA, CDR2 FQGNSA. Here the CDR3 DNA reads TGTGCCAGCAGCAGACAGGGGGCATCAACTAATGAAAAACTGTTTTTT. Its protein product is CASSRQGASTNEKLFF.

The rearrangement uses TRBV28 and TRBJ1-1; the D gene is possibly TRBD1 (6 bases). Germline CDR1 is MDHEN and CDR2 is SYDVKM. The CDR3 totals 13 residues. V lost 4 bases and J lost 11, with 17 bases in between. CDR3 sequence reads: CASSSGVTGWAFF. DNA for the CDR3: TGTGCCAGCAGTTCCGGGGTTACAGGGTGGGCTTTCTTT. The complete variable domain, with remaining parts taken from reference TRBV28 and TRBJ1-1, reads DVKVTQSSRYLVKRTGEKVFLECVQDMDHENMFWYRQDPGLGLRLIYFSYDVKMKEKGDIPEGYSVSREKKERFSLILESASTNQTSMYLCASSSGVTGWAFFGQGTRLTVV.

The rearrangement links TRBV28 to TRBJ2-5; 7 bases line up with TRBD1. The J call is uncertain, as TRBJ2-7 better fits the DNA end. The CDR3 has 12 residues. Per the germline V gene, CDR1 is MDHEN and CDR2 is SYDVKM. The CDR3 nucleotides read TGTGCCAGCAAGGACAGGACCTACGAGCAGTACTTC. Translation gives CASKDRTYEQYF.

The chain recombines TRBV27 with TRBJ1-5, with D uncertain. V was cut by 0 bases and J by 5 bases, with 11 bases left in between. CDR1 and CDR2 (germline): MNHEY, SMNVEV (reference sequence). The CDR3 is 15 amino acids. CDR3 sequence: CASSLSWAGYQPQHF. In nucleotides, the CDR3 is TGTGCCAGCAGTTTATCCTGGGCAGGTTATCAGCCCCAGCATTTT.

V usage is TRBV7-8 and J usage is TRBJ1-3; possibly TRBD1 for D (5 bases). Trimming removed 5 bases at V and 3 bases at J, with 17 bases between. The germline V gene encodes CDR1 SGHVS and CDR2 FQNEAQ. This CDR3 has 16 residues. The CDR3 DNA follows: TGTGCCAGCAGCCCAAGCCAGGGATGGAGTGGAAACACCATATATTTT. Protein product: CASSPSQGWSGNTIYF. The full variable domain, with the rest looked up from reference TRBV7-8 and TRBJ1-3, is GAGVSQSPRYKVAKRGQDVALRCDPISGHVSLFWYQQALGQGPEFLTYFQNEAQLDKSGLPSDRFFAERPEGSVSTLKIQRTQQEDSAVYLCASSPSQGWSGNTIYFGEGSWLTVV.

The chain uses TRBV19 and TRBJ2-7, with TRBD1 matching over 8 bases. Germline V gene sequence: CDR1 LNHDA, CDR2 SQIVND (reference sequence). Trimming at V came to 5 bases and at J to 2 bases, leaving 5 bases not matched to a gene. The CDR3 loop spans 14 amino acids. The CDR3 DNA reads as TGTGCCAGTAGTCCACAGGGGGGCCCCTACGAGCAGTACTTC. Its translation: CASSPQGGPYEQYF.

The chain uses TRBV18 and TRBJ1-1; TRBD1 might be the D (5 bases). This CDR3 has 14 residues. The germline V gene has CDR1 KGHSH and CDR2 LQKENI. Trimming stripped 4 bases from V and 5 bases from J, with 14 bases between. The DNA for the CDR3 is TGTGCCAGCTCACTCCCCGGGGGAGGTACTGAAGCTTTCTTT. It specifies CASSLPGGGTEAFF. Variable domain in full (rest from reference TRBV18 and TRBJ1-1): NAGVMQNPRHLVRRRGQEARLRCSPMKGHSHVYWYRQLPEEGLKFMVYLQKENIIDESGMPKERFSAEFPKEGPSILRIQQVVRGDSAAYFCASSLPGGGTEAFFGQGTRLTVV.

This clone came up a few times. The junction shows a germline mismatch at one end, possibly a read error. The chain is built from TRBV18 and TRBJ1-6; 7 bases are a match to TRBD1. The CDR3 is 19 amino acids. Germline V gives CDR1 KGHSH, CDR2 LQKENI. Here the CDR3 DNA reads TGTGCCAGCTCACCGAGGGCCGGGGACAGCACCTCCTCTAATTCACCCCTCCACTTT. Its translation is CASSPRAGDSTSSNSPLHF.

A single count supports this clone. The CDR3 reads CASSSSAGQLNNEQFF. The CDR3 DNA sequence: TGTGCCAGCAGTTCCTCTGCGGGACAGTTGAACAATGAGCAGTTCTTC. V is TRBV28 and J is TRBJ2-1; possible D gene TRBD1, 7 bases. The CDR3 totals 16 residues. Deletions cut 4 bases from V and 5 bases from J, with 18 bases between. Germline CDR1 and CDR2: MDHEN and SYDVKM.

The rearrangement uses TRBV7-8 and TRBJ2-3; D is unclear. Germline assignment: CDR1 SGHVS and CDR2 FQNEAQ. The CDR3 has 15 amino acids. The V end was cut by 5 bases, the J end by 2 bases, with 14 bases between. CDR3 DNA sequence: TGTGCCAGCAGCCCCCGACAAGCCACCACAGATACGCAGTATTTT. This sequence encodes CASSPRQATTDTQYF.

V gene TRBV2 combines with J gene TRBJ1-6; 7 bases fit TRBD1. V lost 10 bases to trimming and J lost 7 bases; unmatched junction nucleotides: 10. The CDR3 loop spans 14 amino acids. CDR1 SNHLY and CDR2 FYNNEI come from the germline V gene. The CDR3 sequence: CAKNTGTENSPLHF. CDR3 DNA sequence: TGTGCCAAGAACACCGGGACAGAAAATTCACCCCTCCACTTT.